These T cell receptor beta chains were read from a single sample in a study of human T cells and chemical hapten exposure. One entry per CDR3 protein results from TCRdb running MiXCR on the RACE reads. The table shows roughly 60,000 distinct CDR3 sequences, with approximately 6.7% occurring only once. The specimen comprised whole blood, sampled in connection with sensitization to the hapten diphenylcyclopropenone (DPC). The receptors were gathered from a woman aged 30 to 39 with alopecia areata. Some clones in this sample may be carry-over from other donors' samples. The CDR3 runs from the conserved cysteine through the conserved F or W. D genes are given only for firm matches. Some rows have no size entry. The others give once, few or many, or a class for an expanded clone.

clone_size | d_call | j_call | cdr3_length | v_call | cdr3_aa | cdr3_nt
many | TRBD1 | TRBJ2-7 | 17 | TRBV20-1 | CSARDLAYRDSSYEQYF | TGCAGTGCTAGAGATTTAGCGTACCGGGACAGTTCCTACGAGCAGTACTTC
many | . | TRBJ1-5 | 13 | TRBV5-5 | CASSLGSNQPQHF | TGTGCCAGCAGCTTGGGAAGCAATCAGCCCCAGCATTTT
. | . | TRBJ1-2 | 13 | TRBV7-9 | CASREGTMYGYTF | TGTGCCAGCAGAGAAGGGACAATGTATGGCTACACCTTC
many | TRBD2 | TRBJ2-2 | 17 | TRBV11-3 | CASSSRTSGGIAGELFF | TGTGCCAGCAGCTCCCGGACTAGCGGGGGGATCGCCGGGGAGCTGTTTTTT
many | . | TRBJ1-1 | 14 | TRBV18 | CASSPGTLNTEAFF | TGTGCCAGCTCACCCGGGACATTGAACACTGAAGCTTTCTTT
many | . | TRBJ2-3 | 14 | TRBV29-1 | CSAIGTDPRDTQYF | TGCAGCGCTATCGGGACCGACCCGAGGGATACGCAGTATTTT
many | TRBD1 | TRBJ1-6 | 16 | TRBV9 | CASSATGGAGNSPLHF | TGTGCCAGCAGCGCAACAGGGGGCGCCGGAAATTCACCCCTCCACTTT
. | . | TRBJ2-2 | 13 | TRBV11-2 | CSTTSIVTGELFF | TGTTCTACCACCTCGATTGTCACCGGGGAGCTGTTTTTT
many | . | TRBJ1-1 | 13 | TRBV29-1 | CSAAEQFNTEAFF | TGCAGTGCCGCTGAACAGTTTAACACTGAAGCTTTCTTT
many | . | TRBJ2-3 | 15 | TRBV12-3/TRBV12-4 | CASSFDNSRSDTQYF | TGTGCCAGCAGTTTTGATAATTCCCGGTCGGATACGCAGTATTTT
many | . | TRBJ1-2 | 11 | TRBV29-1 | CSFLRGDGYTF | TGCAGCTTCCTAAGGGGTGACGGCTACACCTTC
. | TRBD1 | TRBJ1-2 | 17 | TRBV9 | CASSADPWTGENYGYTF | TGTGCCAGCAGCGCCGACCCTTGGACAGGGGAAAACTATGGCTACACCTTC
many | . | TRBJ2-6 | 15 | TRBV5-4 | CASSFEYSGANVLTF | TGTGCCAGCAGCTTTGAGTACTCTGGGGCCAACGTCCTGACTTTC
many | . | TRBJ1-4 | 15 | TRBV5-6 | CASSLRTVRNEKLFF | TGTGCCAGCAGCTTGAGGACAGTCCGTAATGAAAAACTGTTTTTT
many | . | TRBJ2-7 | 12 | TRBV25-1 | CASSERSYEQYF | TGTGCCAGCAGTGAAAGGTCCTACGAGCAGTACTTC
. | TRBD1 | TRBJ1-6 | 15 | TRBV12-3/TRBV12-4 | CASSSGQGGNSPLHF | TGTGCCAGCAGTTCCGGACAGGGAGGTAATTCACCCCTCCACTTT